The 2 T cell receptor beta chains in this list originate from one sample, sequenced in a study of blood T cells in healthy people across ages. Together with a sample-barcoded 5' primer, a J-beta primer mix was included in a second PCR lasting about 7 to 11 cycles. Each CDR3 protein is one row after TCRdb ran MiXCR on the 5' RACE reads. The data contain approximately 810,000 distinct CDR3 sequences, roughly 34% of them singletons. The specimen was blood. The source is a man younger than 35 in good health.

The chain recombines TRBV6-2 or TRBV6-3 with TRBJ2-3, with 13 positions matching TRBD2. Germline assignment: CDR1 MNHEY and CDR2 SVGEGT. This CDR3 contains 19 residues. V was clipped by 4 bases and J by 2 bases; unmatched bases: 12. CDR3: CASSLRLAGGPRLTDTQYF. Here the CDR3 DNA reads TGTGCCAGCAGTTTACGACTAGCGGGGGGCCCCCGACTCACAGATACGCAGTATTTT.

This chain connects TRBV6-2 or TRBV6-3 to TRBJ2-3; D remains unclear. V dropped 2 bases and J dropped 4 bases, with 10 bases sitting between them. This CDR3 is 14 amino acids long. Germline V gene sequence: CDR1 MNHEY, CDR2 SVGEGT. CDR3 in amino acids: CASSYALLPDTQYF. As DNA, the CDR3 is TGTGCCAGCAGTTACGCCCTACTTCCAGATACGCAGTATTTT.